One sample yielded the 28 T cell receptor beta chains listed below, sequenced in a study of breast tumors, draining lymph nodes, adjacent tissues. TCRdb reprocessed the multiplex PCR reads with MiXCR, giving one entry per CDR3 protein. The table has about 200,000 distinct CDR3 sequences, approximately 36% seen once. Axillary draining lymph nodes of breast cancer patients supplied the node samples. The sequenced sample consisted of axillary lymph node tissue. Receptor source: a female donor with breast cancer. Some clones in this sample may be carry-over from other donors' samples.

Ten or more counts support this clonotype. The V call is TRBV14, the J call TRBJ2-1; maybe TRBD2 (6 bases). V lost 6 bases and J lost 0, with 15 bases in between. This CDR3 is built from 16 residues. In germline, CDR1 is SGHDN, CDR2 FVKESK. CDR3 amino acids: CASSLASGVSYNEQFF. The CDR3, as DNA: TGTGCCAGCAGTCTCGCGTCGGGAGTCTCCTACAATGAGCAGTTCTTC. Filled out from reference TRBV14 and TRBJ2-1, the complete variable domain reads EAGVTQFPSHSVIEKGQTVTLRCDPISGHDNLYWYRRVMGKEIKFLLHFVKESKQDESGMPNNRFLAERTGGTYSTLKVQPAELEDSGVYFCASSLASGVSYNEQFFGPGTRLTVL.

This clonotype appeared many times. The genes are TRBV18 and TRBJ1-5; D call uncertain. CDR1 and CDR2 (germline): KGHSH, LQKENI. Trimming pared 3 bases from V and 4 bases from J, leaving 7 bases between. This CDR3 has 13 amino acids. The CDR3 region has the DNA TGTGCCAGCTCACCTGCGGGGAATCAGCCCCAGCATTTT. This encodes CASSPAGNQPQHF.

The rearrangement links TRBV6-1 to TRBJ2-3; D not resolved. Trimming took off 8 bases at V and 0 bases at J, with 3 bases between the two ends. The CDR3 totals 11 residues. Germline V gene sequence: CDR1 MNHNS, CDR2 SASEGT. As DNA, the CDR3 is TGTGCCAGCGGTAGCACAGATACGCAGTATTTT. This gives the protein CASGSTDTQYF.

The chain recombines TRBV3-1 with TRBJ2-7, with TRBD1 as a possible D gene (6 bases). The CDR3 has 15 amino acids. Germline V gene sequence: CDR1 LGHDT, CDR2 YNNKEL (reference sequence). Trimming shortened V by 4 bases and J by 2 bases, and 15 bases separated the two germline ends. Here the CDR3 DNA reads TGTGCCAGCAGCCGGGACAACCGATGGCCCTACGAGCAGTACTTC. Translation: CASSRDNRWPYEQYF.

The chain has TRBV2 and TRBJ2-1, with 7 bases that match TRBD1. Trimming removed 6 bases from V and 3 bases from J; junction bases left unmatched: 5. CDR3 length equals 14 residues. Germline loops: CDR1 SNHLY, CDR2 FYNNEI. CDR3 DNA sequence: TGTGCCAGCAGGGAACAGGGGTTCTACAATGAGCAGTTCTTC. Amino acid sequence: CASREQGFYNEQFF.

There are many counts of this clonotype. The chain recombines TRBV30 with TRBJ1-5, with 7 bases aligning to TRBD1. Germline V gene sequence: CDR1 GTSNPN, CDR2 SVGIG (reference sequence). This CDR3 comprises 13 residues. The V gene end was trimmed by 0 bases and the J gene end by 5 bases; junction bases not matched to a gene: 1. CDR3 sequence (DNA): TGTGCCTGGAGTGTTACAGGGGATCAGCCCCAGCATTTT. It yields the protein CAWSVTGDQPQHF.

The V and J genes are TRBV20-1 and TRBJ1-2, with TRBD1 matching 9 bases. Unmatched junction bases numbered 7, after V lost 1 base and J lost 4 bases. Germline V CDR1 and CDR2: DFQATT, SNEGSKA (reference sequence). The CDR3 covers 15 residues. CDR3 in amino acids: CSARVADRGSYGYTF. CDR3 nucleotides: TGCAGTGCTAGAGTGGCGGACAGGGGAAGCTATGGCTACACCTTC.

In this sample, this clonotype turned up many times. J is TRBJ2-3 and V is TRBV7-2; the D is unclear. CDR3 size: 15 residues. Germline CDR1 and CDR2: SGHTA and FQGNSA. Trimming pared 5 bases from V and 2 bases from J, leaving 14 bases between. The CDR3 is CASSPLTENTDTQYF. The CDR3 DNA sequence: TGTGCCAGCAGCCCCCTTACGGAGAACACAGATACGCAGTATTTT.

This clonotype was seen at least ten times. The V gene is TRBV2, the J gene TRBJ1-3; D not certain. CDR1 is SNHLY and CDR2 is FYNNEI in the germline V gene. With 7 bases removed from V and 0 bases from J, the gap between germline ends came to 16 bases. The CDR3 has 16 amino acids. The CDR3 DNA reads as TGTGCCAGCAAGCGAGAGTCGGGGTTCTCTGGAAACACCATATATTTT. This codes for CASKRESGFSGNTIYF.

Only a few counts were recorded for this clonotype. This chain joins TRBV4-1 and TRBJ2-2; no clear D. From germline, CDR1 is MGHRA and CDR2 YSYEKL. CDR3 length equals 13 residues. Trimming stripped 4 bases from V and 7 bases from J, with 10 bases between. CDR3 in DNA: TGCGCCAGCAGCCGCGCCCCCCTCGGGGAGCTGTTTTTT. Protein product: CASSRAPLGELFF.

The chain uses TRBV9 and TRBJ2-2, with 9 bases that match TRBD2. V lost 4 bases, J lost 2 bases, and 6 bases stayed unmatched. This CDR3 spans 16 amino acids. Germline CDR1 reads SGDLS; CDR2 reads YYNGEE. The CDR3: CASSISGGPNTGELFF. CDR3 DNA sequence: TGTGCCAGCAGCATTAGCGGGGGACCCAACACCGGGGAGCTGTTTTTT.

J is TRBJ2-2 and V is TRBV5-4, with D possibly TRBD1 on 5 matching bases. The CDR3 spans 16 residues. Trimming stripped 4 bases from V and 5 bases from J, with 18 bases between. Looked up from germline, CDR1 is SGHNT and CDR2 is YYREEE (reference sequence). The CDR3 protein is CASSGDRARVTGELFF. In DNA form, the CDR3 reads TGTGCCAGCAGCGGCGACCGGGCCAGGGTTACCGGGGAGCTGTTTTTT.

This clonotype was seen at least ten times. The chain employs TRBV5-1 and TRBJ2-1; TRBD2 matches 9 bases. Germline-derived CDR1 and CDR2 are SGHRS and YFSETQ. V trimming: 5 bases; J trimming: 5 bases; junction bases outside the gene matches: 11. This CDR3 region has 16 residues. The CDR3 bases are TGCGCCAGCAGTTCCTTTGGCGGGAGGGTTAACAATGAGCAGTTCTTC. It encodes CASSSFGGRVNNEQFF.

This clonotype occurred many times. V is TRBV2 and J is TRBJ1-2; TRBD1 aligns across 7 bases. J lost 8 bases, V lost 2 bases, and 8 bases had no gene match. Per germline, CDR1 SNHLY and CDR2 FYNNEI. The CDR3 totals 14 residues. The CDR3 DNA reads TGTGCCAGCAGTGAACGGGACAGTGGCAGAGGCTACACCTTC. It codes for CASSERDSGRGYTF.

This clonotype was counted ten times or more. V is TRBV20-1 and J is TRBJ2-3, with D tentatively TRBD2 (6 bases). CDR1 and CDR2 from the germline V gene are DFQATT and SNEGSKA (reference sequence). The CDR3 is made up of 15 amino acids. Trimming removed 6 bases from V and 0 bases from J, with 16 bases in between. The chain's CDR3 is CSAFTLAISTDTQYF. Written as DNA, the CDR3 is TGCAGTGCGTTTACCCTAGCGATTAGCACAGATACGCAGTATTTT.

V usage is TRBV29-1 and J usage is TRBJ2-7; D remains ambiguous. Trimming removed 8 bases from V and 1 base from J, with 21 bases in between. CDR1 is SQVTM, CDR2 ANQGSEA, per germline. The CDR3 is 15 amino acids. For the CDR3, the DNA is TGCAGCTTGGGCCTTCTTGATCCAACATCCTACGAGCAGTACTTC. Amino acids: CSLGLLDPTSYEQYF.

This clonotype was detected ten times or more. V gene TRBV7-8 combines with J gene TRBJ2-7; D might be TRBD1 (5 bases). The V end was cut by 2 bases, the J end by 2 bases, with 10 bases between. The CDR3 contains 14 residues. Germline V lookup: CDR1 SGHVS, CDR2 FQNEAQ. Written as DNA, the CDR3 is TGTGCCAGCAGCTTACGTGCCAGGGCCTACGAGCAGTACTTC. It translates to CASSLRARAYEQYF.

This clonotype was seen ten or more times. The J gene is TRBJ1-2, the V gene TRBV5-1, with D tentatively TRBD1 (5 bases). V lost 0 bases and J lost 6, with 12 bases in between. CDR1 is SGHRS, CDR2 YFSETQ, per germline. This CDR3 has 14 amino acids. The CDR3 reads CASSLVVVGDGYTF. The CDR3 bases are TGCGCCAGCAGCTTGGTAGTGGTGGGGGATGGCTACACCTTC.

At least ten counts were recorded for this clonotype. The chain joins TRBV20-1 to TRBJ1-3, with D hard to call. This CDR3 is 15 amino acids long. CDR1 and CDR2 from the germline V gene are DFQATT and SNEGSKA (reference sequence). Trimming removed 0 bases at V and 0 bases at J, with 9 bases between. CDR3 amino acids: CSARDSGFSGNTIYF. The CDR3 DNA reads as TGCAGTGCTAGAGATAGTGGGTTCTCTGGAAACACCATATATTTT.

This clonotype was recorded at least ten times. For the CDR3, the DNA is TGTGCCAGCAGTGGGGGACTGAAGAATGAGCAGTTCTTC. Its protein product is CASSGGLKNEQFF. The chain is built from TRBV6-5 and TRBJ2-1, with D possibly TRBD2 on 6 matching bases. V shed 5 bases and J shed 7 bases, with 12 bases lying between them. CDR3 size: 13 residues. In germline, CDR1 is MNHEY, CDR2 SVGAGI.

This chain joins TRBV5-1 and TRBJ1-2; 9 nucleotides line up with TRBD1. Germline V gene lookup returns CDR1 SGHRS and CDR2 YFSETQ. Germline trimming cut 2 bases from V and 2 bases from J; bases unmatched to any gene: 7. This CDR3 comprises 16 residues. CDR3 region: CASSLRTGAANYGYTF. The CDR3 bases are TGCGCCAGCAGCTTACGGACAGGGGCTGCGAACTATGGCTACACCTTC.

The rearrangement links TRBV7-9 to TRBJ2-5, with 13 positions matching TRBD2. This CDR3 is built from 15 residues. The germline CDR1 and CDR2 sequences are SEHNR and FQNEAQ (reference sequence). Losses at the gene ends were 5 bases for V and 5 bases for J; bases not matched to a gene: 5. CDR3 amino acids: CASSHGLAGVETQYF. Written as DNA, the CDR3 is TGTGCCAGCAGCCACGGACTAGCGGGGGTGGAGACCCAGTACTTC.

This clonotype was picked up one time. This may come from a read error, since a much larger clone is one base off. The genes are TRBV9 and TRBJ2-2; maybe TRBD1 (6 bases). This CDR3 is 14 amino acids long. V was shortened by 7 bases and J by 4 bases, with 14 bases between the two germline ends. Germline V CDR1 and CDR2: SGDLS, YYNGEE. The CDR3 DNA is TGTGCCAGCTCACAGGGCCTGGGCACCGGGGAGCTGTTTTTT. The encoded protein is CASSQGLGTGELFF.

The V call is TRBV7-2, the J call TRBJ2-6, with D unclear. The CDR3 extends over 15 amino acids. Germline CDR1 reads SGHTA; CDR2 reads FQGNSA. V dropped 4 bases and J dropped 4 bases, with 11 bases sitting between them. The DNA of the CDR3 is TGTGCCAGCAGCTCCAGCTCGGCCGGGGCCAACGTCCTGACTTTC. Translating gives CASSSSSAGANVLTF.

This clonotype was seen a handful of times. This may stem from a read error, because a much larger clone lies one nucleotide away. The conserved final phenylalanine or tryptophan is absent from the CDR3, which likely points to a read error. V usage is TRBV7-2 and J usage is TRBJ2-1; possible D gene TRBD1, 5 bases. CDR3 length: 14 residues. The V end lost 1 base, the J end lost 8 bases, and 12 bases lay between the germline ends. Germline V gene data show CDR1 as SGHTA and CDR2 as FQGNSA. The CDR3 DNA reads as TGTGCCAGCAGCTTAGAGGGGCTTGGGGATGAGCAGTTCCTC. This codes for CASSLEGLGDEQFL.

This clonotype was seen many times. J is TRBJ1-2 and V is TRBV2; 11 nucleotides match TRBD1. CDR1 and CDR2 from the germline V gene are SNHLY and FYNNEI. The CDR3 loop spans 15 amino acids. Losses at the gene ends were 6 bases for V and 2 bases for J; bases not matched to a gene: 5. The CDR3 region has the DNA TGTGCCAGCAGGGGAGGACAGGGGGCGAACTATGGCTACACCTTC. Its protein product is CASRGGQGANYGYTF. Supplemented by reference TRBV2 and TRBJ1-2, the full variable domain reads EPEVTQTPSHQVTQMGQEVILRCVPISNHLYFYWYRQILGQKVEFLVSFYNNEISEKSEIFDDQFSVERPDGSNFTLKIRSTKLEDSAMYFCASRGGQGANYGYTFGSGTRLTVV.

This clonotype was seen more than once but under ten times. This chain links TRBV19 with TRBJ1-1; D gene unclear. The CDR3 spans 11 residues. Germline V lookup: CDR1 LNHDA, CDR2 SQIVND (reference sequence). Trimming pared 5 bases from V and 5 bases from J, leaving 6 bases between. CDR3 nucleotide sequence: TGTGCCAGTAGTCGCGGGACTGAAGCTTTCTTT. Translated, it gives CASSRGTEAFF.

This chain connects TRBV12-3 or TRBV12-4 to TRBJ2-2; 8 bases line up with TRBD2. This CDR3 is built from 19 residues. V shed 6 bases and J 0 bases; nucleotides not matched to a gene: 15. CDR3 DNA sequence: TGTGCCAGCAGCCCTCTGGCGGGGGGTTACCTCGCGAACACCGGGGAGCTGTTTTTT. Amino acids: CASSPLAGGYLANTGELFF.